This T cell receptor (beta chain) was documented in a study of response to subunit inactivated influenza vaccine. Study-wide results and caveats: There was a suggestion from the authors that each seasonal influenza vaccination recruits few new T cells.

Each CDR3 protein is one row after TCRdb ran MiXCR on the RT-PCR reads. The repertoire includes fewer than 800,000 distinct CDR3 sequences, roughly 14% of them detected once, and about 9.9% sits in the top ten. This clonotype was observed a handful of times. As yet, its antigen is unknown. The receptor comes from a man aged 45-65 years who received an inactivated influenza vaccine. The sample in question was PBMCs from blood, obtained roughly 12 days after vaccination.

The CDR3 nucleotides are TGCAGTGCTAGGACTAGCGCCAGGAGGGGCGAGCAGTACTTC. This gives the protein CSARTSARRGEQYF. The J gene is TRBJ2-7, the V gene TRBV20-1; 8 nucleotides align to TRBD2. Losses at the gene ends were 3 bases for V and 6 bases for J; bases not matched to a gene: 10. The germline V gene has CDR1 DFQATT and CDR2 SNEGSKA (reference sequence). CDR3 length equals 14 residues.